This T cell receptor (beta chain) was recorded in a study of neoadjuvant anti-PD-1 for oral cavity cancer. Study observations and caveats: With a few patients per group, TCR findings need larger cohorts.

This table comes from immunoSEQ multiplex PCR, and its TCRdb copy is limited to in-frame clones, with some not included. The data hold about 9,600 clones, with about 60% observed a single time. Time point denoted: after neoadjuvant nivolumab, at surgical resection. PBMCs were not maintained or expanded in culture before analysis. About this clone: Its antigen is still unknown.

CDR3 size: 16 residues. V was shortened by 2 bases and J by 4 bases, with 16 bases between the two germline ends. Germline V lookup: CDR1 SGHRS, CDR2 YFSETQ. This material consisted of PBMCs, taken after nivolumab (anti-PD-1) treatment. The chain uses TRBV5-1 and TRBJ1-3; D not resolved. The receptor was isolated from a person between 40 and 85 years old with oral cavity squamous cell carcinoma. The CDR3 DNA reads TGCGCCAGCAGCTTAAGGGAGGGAAGTAGCGGAAACACCATATATTTT. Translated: CASSLREGSSGNTIYF.